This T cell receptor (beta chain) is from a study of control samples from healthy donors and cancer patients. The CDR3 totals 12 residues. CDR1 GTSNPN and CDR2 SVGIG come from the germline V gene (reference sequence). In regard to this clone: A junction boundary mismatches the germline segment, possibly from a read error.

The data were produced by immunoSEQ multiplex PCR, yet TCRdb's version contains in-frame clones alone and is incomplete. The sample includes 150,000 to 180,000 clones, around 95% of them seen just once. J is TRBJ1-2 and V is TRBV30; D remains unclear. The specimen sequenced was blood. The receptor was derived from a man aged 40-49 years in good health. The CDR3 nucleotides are TGTGCCTGGAGTGTAAGTCCCTATGGCCACACCTTC. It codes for CAWSVSPYGHTF.